The source of this TCR beta chain is a study of CD8 T cells in ankylosing spondylitis. Study observations and caveats: Disease-linked clones reportedly showed significant enrichment in matched ankylosing spondylitis synovial fluid.

One entry per CDR3 protein, called by TCRdb with MiXCR from the 5' RACE reads. The data contain around 120,000 distinct CDR3 sequences, roughly a tenth of them seen just once; the ten biggest clones take up 3% to 4%. This clonotype showed up many times. As yet, its antigen is unknown. The TCR sequence derives from a male donor with ankylosing spondylitis or in good health (not recorded which). Sequenced material: blood, either unsorted or a sorted T cell fraction (not recorded which).

The CDR3 sequence: CASIPTSGSWNEQFF. The CDR3 region has the DNA TGCGCCAGCATCCCGACTAGCGGGAGTTGGAATGAGCAGTTCTTC. The J gene is TRBJ2-1, the V gene TRBV5-1, with 12 nucleotides matching TRBD2. The CDR3 has 15 residues. The V and J ends lost 6 bases and 7 bases, in that order; junction bases with no gene match: 8. The germline V gene has CDR1 SGHRS and CDR2 YFSETQ.